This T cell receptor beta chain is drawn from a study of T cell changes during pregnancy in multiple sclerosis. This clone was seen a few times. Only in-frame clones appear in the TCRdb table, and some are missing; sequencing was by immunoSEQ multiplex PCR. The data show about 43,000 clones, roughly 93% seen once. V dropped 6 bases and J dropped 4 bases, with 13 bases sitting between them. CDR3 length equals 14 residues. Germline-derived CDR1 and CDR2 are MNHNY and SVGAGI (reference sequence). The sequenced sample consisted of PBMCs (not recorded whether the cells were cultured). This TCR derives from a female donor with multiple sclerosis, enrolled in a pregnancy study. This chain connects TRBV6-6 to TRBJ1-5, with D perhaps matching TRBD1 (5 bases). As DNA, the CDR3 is TGTGCCAGCAGGTGGGACGGATTTAATCAGCCCCAGCATTTT. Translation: CASRWDGFNQPQHF.